These 16 T cell receptor beta chains originate from one sample sequenced in a study of blood T cell repertoires in COVID-19. TCRdb's copy holds only in-frame clones and misses some; the assay was immunoSEQ multiplex PCR. The table lists around 150,000 clones, roughly 82% of them singletons. The sample taken for sequencing was PBMCs or T cells enriched from blood (not recorded which). Receptors were obtained from a man in his fifties who had recovered from COVID-19.

The CDR3 DNA follows: TGTGCCAGCAGTGAAGTCCTAGTTTACTCTGGAAACACCATATATTTT. It codes for CASSEVLVYSGNTIYF. This chain joins TRBV2 and TRBJ1-3; no definite D call. V was trimmed by 1 base and J by 0 bases, leaving 10 bases between them. The CDR3 length is 16 residues. Per germline, CDR1 SNHLY and CDR2 FYNNEI.

The J gene is TRBJ2-7, the V gene TRBV28; D may be TRBD2 (5 bases). V lost 6 bases to trimming and J lost 0 bases, with 18 bases between them. The CDR3 is 16 residues long. Germline CDR1 reads MDHEN; CDR2 reads SYDVKM. Here the CDR3 DNA reads TGTGCCAGCAGCGTGACAAGCCGGGGAAGCTCCTACGAGCAGTACTTC. It encodes CASSVTSRGSSYEQYF.

The chain combines TRBV5-1 with TRBJ2-7; TRBD2 agrees at 8 bases. CDR1 is SGHRS, CDR2 YFSETQ, per germline. V trimming: 0 bases; J trimming: 6 bases; junction bases outside the gene matches: 5. CDR3 size: 14 residues. The CDR3 DNA follows: TGCGCCAGCAGCTTGGGTGTCGGGGGGGCCGAGCAGTACTTC. Encoded protein: CASSLGVGGAEQYF.

CDR3 nucleotides: TGTGCCTGGAGTGAAAGGAATGCGGGGTATGGCTACACCTTC. Its protein is CAWSERNAGYGYTF. This rearrangement joins TRBV30 to TRBJ1-2; D gene uncertain. The V and J ends lost 1 base and 5 bases respectively, with 14 bases between them. The length of the CDR3 is 14 residues. Germline V gene lookup returns CDR1 GTSNPN and CDR2 SVGIG (reference sequence).

The genes are TRBV30 and TRBJ1-6, with D possibly being TRBD1 (5 bases). CDR1 GTSNPN and CDR2 SVGIG come from the germline V gene (reference sequence). This CDR3 region has 15 residues. CDR3 loop: CARRRDGFYNSPLHF. The CDR3 DNA follows: TGTGCGCGCAGGCGGGACGGCTTTTATAATTCACCCCTCCACTTT. The whole variable domain, remainder taken from reference TRBV30 and TRBJ1-6, is SQTIHQWPATLVQPVGSPLSLECTVEGTSNPNLYWYRQAAGRGLQLLFYSVGIGQISSEVPQNLSASRPQDRQFILSSKKLLLSDSGFYLCARRRDGFYNSPLHFGNGTRLTVT.

The J gene is TRBJ2-5, the V gene TRBV6-5, with D possibly TRBD2 on 6 matching bases. The germline V and J ends were trimmed by 2 bases and 4 bases, with 11 bases remaining between them. CDR3 length equals 14 residues. Per germline, CDR1 MNHEY and CDR2 SVGAGI. The CDR3 DNA is TGTGCCAGCAGTTACGGGAGGCTCACAGAGACCCAGTACTTC. Protein: CASSYGRLTETQYF.

This clone occurred once. The gene calls are TRBV7-8 and TRBJ2-5, with a possible D match to TRBD2 (6 bases). CDR3 length equals 14 residues. Germline V gene lookup returns CDR1 SGHVS and CDR2 FQNEAQ. V was clipped by 1 base and J by 5 bases, with 11 bases between them. CDR3 bases: TGTGCCAGCAGCTTAGTGATAGGAGGGGAGACCCAGTACTTC. Protein sequence: CASSLVIGGETQYF.

This chain links TRBV5-1 with TRBJ2-7; 9 bases are a match to TRBD2. Germline trimming cut 4 bases from V and 0 bases from J; bases unmatched to any gene: 2. The CDR3 totals 14 residues. Germline loops: CDR1 SGHRS, CDR2 YFSETQ. Here the CDR3 reads CASSVSGGSYEQYF. DNA of the CDR3: TGCGCCAGCAGCGTTAGCGGGGGCTCCTACGAGCAGTACTTC. Supplemented by reference TRBV5-1 and TRBJ2-7, the full variable domain reads KAGVTQTPRYLIKTRGQQVTLSCSPISGHRSVSWYQQTPGQGLQFLFEYFSETQRNKGNFPGRFSGRQFSNSRSEMNVSTLELGDSALYLCASSVSGGSYEQYFGPGTRLTVT.

This rearrangement joins TRBV5-4 to TRBJ1-1, with 8 bases lining up with TRBD1. V shed 0 bases and J 7 bases; nucleotides not matched to a gene: 11. CDR1 and CDR2 from the germline V gene are SGHNT and YYREEE (reference sequence). CDR3 length: 16 amino acids. In DNA, the CDR3 is TGTGCCAGCAGCTTGGGGTTGTGGACAGGGTCTAATGAAGCTTTCTTT. Its translation: CASSLGLWTGSNEAFF. Supplemented by reference TRBV5-4 and TRBJ1-1, the full variable domain reads ETGVTQSPTHLIKTRGQQVTLRCSSQSGHNTVSWYQQALGQGPQFIFQYYREEENGRGNFPPRFSGLQFPNYSSELNVNALELDDSALYLCASSLGLWTGSNEAFFGQGTRLTVV.

The V and J genes are TRBV7-9 and TRBJ1-4, with 7 bases aligning to TRBD1. Germline V gene data show CDR1 as SEHNR and CDR2 as FQNEAQ (reference sequence). After removal of 6 bases from V and 8 bases from J, the junction contained 6 bases not matched to a gene. There are 13 residues in the CDR3. CDR3 DNA sequence: TGTGCCAGCAGTTCGACAGGGAGGGAAAAACTGTTTTTT. Protein: CASSSTGREKLFF. The full variable domain, its missing parts supplied by reference TRBV7-9 and TRBJ1-4, is DTGVSQNPRHKITKRGQNVTFRCDPISEHNRLYWYRQTLGQGPEFLTYFQNEAQLEKSRLLSDRFSAERPKGSFSTLEIQRTEQGDSAMYLCASSSTGREKLFFGSGTQLSVL.

The chain joins TRBV28 to TRBJ1-3; D call uncertain. The CDR3 spans 12 residues. The V gene lost 4 bases and the J gene lost 7 bases, with 8 bases spanning the gap. CDR1 is MDHEN and CDR2 is SYDVKM in the germline V gene. CDR3: CASSSAGNTIYF. Here the CDR3 DNA reads TGTGCCAGCAGTTCCGCGGGGAACACCATATATTTT.

V and J are TRBV27 and TRBJ2-7; TRBD1 agrees at 10 bases. From germline, CDR1 is MNHEY and CDR2 SMNVEV (reference sequence). This CDR3 is 14 amino acids long. V was clipped by 3 bases and J by 2 bases; unmatched bases: 1. As DNA, the CDR3 is TGTGCCAGCAGTTTTGACAGGGGGCCCTACGAGCAGTACTTC. It specifies CASSFDRGPYEQYF.

This chain connects TRBV10-2 to TRBJ2-3, with 7 nucleotides matching TRBD1. The germline CDR1 and CDR2 sequences are WSHSY and SAAADI. Losses at the gene ends were 2 bases for V and 1 base for J; bases not matched to a gene: 9. The CDR3 is made up of 17 amino acids. This CDR3 reads CASSEPTQGDGTDTQYF. The CDR3 bases are TGCGCCAGCAGTGAGCCGACCCAGGGGGACGGCACAGATACGCAGTATTTT.

The chain combines TRBV7-9 with TRBJ2-5, with 7 positions matching TRBD1. The CDR3 runs 14 residues. The J segment lost 7 bases and the V segment lost 2 bases, leaving 7 bases of the junction unmatched. The germline gives CDR1 SEHNR, CDR2 FQNEAQ (reference sequence). Here the CDR3 reads CASSLKDRVGTQYF. Here the CDR3 DNA reads TGTGCCAGCAGCTTAAAAGACAGGGTGGGGACCCAGTACTTC.

The rearrangement uses TRBV25-1 and TRBJ1-6; D is perhaps TRBD1 (6 bases). The V gene lost 3 bases and the J gene lost 7 bases, with 13 bases spanning the gap. The germline gives CDR1 MGHDK, CDR2 SYGVNS. This CDR3 has 15 residues. The CDR3, as DNA: TGTGCCAGCAGTGATACAGGGAAATGGAATTCACCCCTCCACTTT. Encoded protein: CASSDTGKWNSPLHF.

The chain uses TRBV10-3 and TRBJ2-1; D is perhaps TRBD2 (7 bases). The CDR3 runs 14 residues. Deletions cut 10 bases from V and 4 bases from J, with 17 bases between. CDR1 and CDR2 from the germline V gene are ENHRY and SYGVKD. The CDR3 protein is CATNQGGGYNEQFF. CDR3 in DNA: TGTGCCACCAACCAAGGGGGGGGTTACAATGAGCAGTTCTTC.